The source of this T cell receptor beta chain is a study of shared clonotypes between healthy human individuals. Here immunoSEQ multiplex PCR was the method, and the copy in TCRdb shows in-frame clones only, minus some. Among about 600,000 clones listed, about 98% were seen once. As for this clone: What it recognizes is unknown.

The CDR3 is made up of 13 amino acids. Trimming took off 4 bases at V and 5 bases at J, with 13 bases between the two ends. Germline V gives CDR1 SGHNT, CDR2 YYREEE (reference sequence). CD45RO-negative CD8 cells positively selected for CCR7 made up the naive population, which excluded terminally differentiated effector memory CD45RA+ cells. Study-level points and caveats: When compared with the clonotypes that were shared by all four sorted-subset donors, the non-shared clonotypes turned out to have lower generation probabilities.

The rearrangement links TRBV5-4 to TRBJ2-7, with a possible D match to TRBD1 (6 bases). The specimen sequenced was naive CD8+ T cells sorted from blood. This TCR came from a man aged 25 to 40 in good health. The CDR3: CASSLGQSNEQYF. CDR3 coding DNA: TGTGCCAGCAGCCTAGGACAGTCAAACGAGCAGTACTTC.